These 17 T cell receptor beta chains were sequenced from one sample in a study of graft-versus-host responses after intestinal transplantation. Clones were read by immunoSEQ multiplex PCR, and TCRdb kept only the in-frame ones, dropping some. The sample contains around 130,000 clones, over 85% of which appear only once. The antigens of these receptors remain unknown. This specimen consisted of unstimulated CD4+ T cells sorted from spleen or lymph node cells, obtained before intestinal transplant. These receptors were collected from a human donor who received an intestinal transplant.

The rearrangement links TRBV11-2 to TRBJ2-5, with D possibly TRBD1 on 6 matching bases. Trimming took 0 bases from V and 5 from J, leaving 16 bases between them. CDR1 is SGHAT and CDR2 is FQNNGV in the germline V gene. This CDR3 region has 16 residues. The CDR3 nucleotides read TGTGCCAGCAGCTTAGATTTTAGCAGGGGCAGGGAGACCCAGTACTTC. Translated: CASSLDFSRGRETQYF.

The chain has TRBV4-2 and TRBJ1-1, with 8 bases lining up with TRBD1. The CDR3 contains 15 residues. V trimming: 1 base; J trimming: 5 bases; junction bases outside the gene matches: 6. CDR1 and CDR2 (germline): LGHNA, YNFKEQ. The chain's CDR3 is CASSQVTGGRTEAFF. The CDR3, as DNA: TGTGCCAGCAGCCAAGTAACAGGGGGGAGAACTGAAGCTTTCTTT.

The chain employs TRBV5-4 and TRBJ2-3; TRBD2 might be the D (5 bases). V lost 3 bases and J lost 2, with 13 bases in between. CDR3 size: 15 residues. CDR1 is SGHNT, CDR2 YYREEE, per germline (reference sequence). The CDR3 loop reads CASSSYGVLTDTQYF. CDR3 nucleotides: TGTGCCAGCAGCTCCTACGGGGTACTCACAGATACGCAGTATTTT. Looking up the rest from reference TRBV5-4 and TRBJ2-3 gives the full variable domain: ETGVTQSPTHLIKTRGQQVTLRCSSQSGHNTVSWYQQALGQGPQFIFQYYREEENGRGNFPPRFSGLQFPNYSSELNVNALELDDSALYLCASSSYGVLTDTQYFGPGTRLTVL.

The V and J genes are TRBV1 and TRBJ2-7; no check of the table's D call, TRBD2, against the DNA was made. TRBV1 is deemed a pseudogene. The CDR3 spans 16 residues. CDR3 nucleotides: TGCACCAGCAGTCCCAATCGGCCTAGGCCGACGAACGAGCAGTACTTC. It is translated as CTSSPNRPRPTNEQYF.

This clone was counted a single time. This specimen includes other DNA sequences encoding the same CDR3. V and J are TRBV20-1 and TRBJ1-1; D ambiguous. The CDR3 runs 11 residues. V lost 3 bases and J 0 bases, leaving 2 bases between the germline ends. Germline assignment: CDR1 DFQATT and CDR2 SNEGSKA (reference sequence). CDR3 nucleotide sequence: TGCAGTGCTAGCTTGAACACTGAAGCTTTCTTT. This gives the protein CSASLNTEAFF.

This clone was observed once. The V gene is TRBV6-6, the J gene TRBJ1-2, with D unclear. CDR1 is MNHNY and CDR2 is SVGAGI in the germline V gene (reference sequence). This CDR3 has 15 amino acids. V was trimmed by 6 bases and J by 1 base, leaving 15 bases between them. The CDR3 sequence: CASRILGEGNYGYTF. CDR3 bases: TGTGCCAGCAGAATACTTGGGGAGGGTAACTATGGCTACACCTTC.

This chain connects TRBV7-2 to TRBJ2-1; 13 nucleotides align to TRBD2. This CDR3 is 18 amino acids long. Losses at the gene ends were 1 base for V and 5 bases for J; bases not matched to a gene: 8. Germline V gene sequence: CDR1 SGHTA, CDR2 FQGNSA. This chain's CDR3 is CASSLVGTSGVGHNEQFF. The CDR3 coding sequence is TGTGCCAGCAGCTTAGTTGGGACTAGCGGGGTTGGGCACAATGAGCAGTTCTTC.

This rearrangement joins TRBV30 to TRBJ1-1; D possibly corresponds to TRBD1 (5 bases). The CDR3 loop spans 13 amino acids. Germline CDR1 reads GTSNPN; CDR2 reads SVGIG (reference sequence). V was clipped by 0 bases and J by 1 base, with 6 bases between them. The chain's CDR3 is CAWSVGGNTEAFF. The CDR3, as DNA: TGTGCCTGGAGTGTGGGGGGGAACACTGAAGCTTTCTTT.

The CDR3 DNA reads as TGTTCAACGGGTCCTCTGCCAGATACGCAGTATTTT. Amino acids: CSTGPLPDTQYF. The V call is TRBV7-7, the J call TRBJ2-3; D is unclear. Germline CDR1 SSHAT, CDR2 FNYEAQ (reference sequence). The CDR3 spans 12 residues.

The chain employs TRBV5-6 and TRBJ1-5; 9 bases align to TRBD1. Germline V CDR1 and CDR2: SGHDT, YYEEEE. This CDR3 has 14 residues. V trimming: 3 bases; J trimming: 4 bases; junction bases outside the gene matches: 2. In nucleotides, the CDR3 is TGTGCCAGCAGCTCGACAGGGGGGAATCAGCCCCAGCATTTT. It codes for CASSSTGGNQPQHF.

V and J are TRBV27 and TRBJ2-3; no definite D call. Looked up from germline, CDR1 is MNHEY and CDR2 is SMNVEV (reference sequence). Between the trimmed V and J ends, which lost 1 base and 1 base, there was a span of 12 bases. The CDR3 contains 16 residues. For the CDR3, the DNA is TGTGCCAGCAGTTTATGGGTCGCCCAGGGCACAGATACGCAGTATTTT. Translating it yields CASSLWVAQGTDTQYF.

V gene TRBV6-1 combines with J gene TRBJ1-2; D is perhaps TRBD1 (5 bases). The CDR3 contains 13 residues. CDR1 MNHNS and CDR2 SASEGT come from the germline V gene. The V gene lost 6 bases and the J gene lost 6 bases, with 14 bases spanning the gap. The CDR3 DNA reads TGTGCCAGCAGCCCGGGGCAGACAAATGGCTACACCTTC. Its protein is CASSPGQTNGYTF.

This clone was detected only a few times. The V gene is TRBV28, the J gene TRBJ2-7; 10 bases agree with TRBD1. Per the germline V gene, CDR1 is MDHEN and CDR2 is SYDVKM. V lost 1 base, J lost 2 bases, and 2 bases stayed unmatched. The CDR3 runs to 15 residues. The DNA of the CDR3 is TGTGCCAGCAGTTTATCCGGGACAGGGGCCTACGAGCAGTACTTC. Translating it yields CASSLSGTGAYEQYF.

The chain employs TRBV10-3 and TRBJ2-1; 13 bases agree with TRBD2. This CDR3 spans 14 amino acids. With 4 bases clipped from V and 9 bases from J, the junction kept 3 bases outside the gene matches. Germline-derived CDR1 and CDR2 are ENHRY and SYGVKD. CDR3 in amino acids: CAISGTSGGGEQFF. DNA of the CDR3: TGTGCCATCAGTGGGACTAGCGGGGGAGGTGAGCAGTTCTTC.

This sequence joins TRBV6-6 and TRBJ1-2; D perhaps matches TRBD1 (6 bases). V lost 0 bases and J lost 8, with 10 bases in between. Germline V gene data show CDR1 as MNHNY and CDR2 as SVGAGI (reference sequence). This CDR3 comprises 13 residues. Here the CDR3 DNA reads TGTGCCAGCAGTTACTCAGCAGGGGTCGGCTACACCTTC. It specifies CASSYSAGVGYTF.

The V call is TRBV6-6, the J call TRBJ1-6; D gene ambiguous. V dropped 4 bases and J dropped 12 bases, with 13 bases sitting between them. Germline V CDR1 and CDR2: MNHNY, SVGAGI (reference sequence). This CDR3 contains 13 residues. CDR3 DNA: TGTGCCAGCAGTTTTGAGGGAAGAAGACCCCTCCACTTT. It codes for CASSFEGRRPLHF.

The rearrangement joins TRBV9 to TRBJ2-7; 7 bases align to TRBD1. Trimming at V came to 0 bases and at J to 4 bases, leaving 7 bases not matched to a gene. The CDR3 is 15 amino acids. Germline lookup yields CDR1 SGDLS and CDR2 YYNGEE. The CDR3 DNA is TGTGCCAGCAGCGTAGGAACAGGGGCTCGATACGAGCAGTACTTC. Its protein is CASSVGTGARYEQYF.